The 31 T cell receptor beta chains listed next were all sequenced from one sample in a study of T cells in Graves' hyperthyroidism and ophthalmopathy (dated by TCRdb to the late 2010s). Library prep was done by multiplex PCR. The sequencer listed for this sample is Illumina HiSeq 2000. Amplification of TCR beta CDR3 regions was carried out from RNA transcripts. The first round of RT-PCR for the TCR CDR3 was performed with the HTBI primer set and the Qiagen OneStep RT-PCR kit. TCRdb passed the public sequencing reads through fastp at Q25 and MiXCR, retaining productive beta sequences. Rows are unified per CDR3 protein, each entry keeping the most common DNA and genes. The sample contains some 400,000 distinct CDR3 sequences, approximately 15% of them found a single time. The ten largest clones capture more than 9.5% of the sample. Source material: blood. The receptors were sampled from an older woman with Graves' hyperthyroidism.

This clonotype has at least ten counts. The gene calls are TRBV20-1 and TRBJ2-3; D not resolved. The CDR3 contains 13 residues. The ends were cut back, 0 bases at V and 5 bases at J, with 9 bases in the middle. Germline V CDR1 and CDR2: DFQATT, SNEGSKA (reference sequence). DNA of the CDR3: TGCAGTGCTAGAGACCCGAGGTTAGATACGCAGTATTTT. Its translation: CSARDPRLDTQYF.

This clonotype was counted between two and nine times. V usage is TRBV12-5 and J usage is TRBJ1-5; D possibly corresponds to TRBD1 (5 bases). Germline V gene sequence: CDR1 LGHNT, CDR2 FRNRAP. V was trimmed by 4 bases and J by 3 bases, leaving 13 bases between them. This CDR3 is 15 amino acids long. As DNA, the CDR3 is TGTGCTAGTGGTTACTTAGGGGCCGCCAATCAGCCCCAGCATTTT. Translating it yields CASGYLGAANQPQHF.

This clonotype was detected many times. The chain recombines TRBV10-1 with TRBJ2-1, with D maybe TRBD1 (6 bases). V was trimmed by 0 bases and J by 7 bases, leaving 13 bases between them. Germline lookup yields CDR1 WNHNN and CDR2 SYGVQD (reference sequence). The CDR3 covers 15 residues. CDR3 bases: TGCGCCAGCAGTGAGTCGCAGGGGTTTACTAATGAGCAGTTCTTC. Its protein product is CASSESQGFTNEQFF.

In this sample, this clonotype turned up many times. CDR3 nucleotides: TGTGCCAGCTCCCCTAGGACAGCCAGGAATGAAAAACTGTTTTTT. Its translation: CASSPRTARNEKLFF. The chain is built from TRBV18 and TRBJ1-4; TRBD1 might be the D (6 bases). Germline-derived CDR1 and CDR2 are KGHSH and LQKENI. With 6 bases removed from V and 5 bases from J, the gap between germline ends came to 16 bases. This CDR3 region has 15 residues.

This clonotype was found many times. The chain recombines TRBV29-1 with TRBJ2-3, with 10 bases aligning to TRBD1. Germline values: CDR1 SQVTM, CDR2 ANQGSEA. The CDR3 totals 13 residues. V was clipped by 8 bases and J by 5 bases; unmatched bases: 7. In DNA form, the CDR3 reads TGCAGCTCCCGACAGGGGGCAATAGATACGCAGTATTTT. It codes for CSSRQGAIDTQYF.

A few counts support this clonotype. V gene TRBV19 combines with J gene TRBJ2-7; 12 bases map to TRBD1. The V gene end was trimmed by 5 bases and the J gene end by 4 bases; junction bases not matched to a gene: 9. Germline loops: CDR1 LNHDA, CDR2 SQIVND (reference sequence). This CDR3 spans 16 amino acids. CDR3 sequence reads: CASSSGQGASAYEQYF. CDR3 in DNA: TGTGCCAGTAGTTCGGGACAGGGGGCGAGCGCGTACGAGCAGTACTTC.

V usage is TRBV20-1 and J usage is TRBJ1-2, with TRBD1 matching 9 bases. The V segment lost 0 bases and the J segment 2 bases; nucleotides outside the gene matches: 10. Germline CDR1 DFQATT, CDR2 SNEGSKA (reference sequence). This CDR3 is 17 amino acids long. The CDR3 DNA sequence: TGCAGTGCTAGAGAAACCCCGGGACAGGGATCAAACTATGGCTACACCTTC. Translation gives CSARETPGQGSNYGYTF.

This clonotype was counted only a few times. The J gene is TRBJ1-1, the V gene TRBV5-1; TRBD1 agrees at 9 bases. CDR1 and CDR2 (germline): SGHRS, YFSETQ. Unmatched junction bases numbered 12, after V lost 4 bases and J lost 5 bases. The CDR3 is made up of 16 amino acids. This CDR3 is CASSPGQGVGGTEAFF. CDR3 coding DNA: TGCGCCAGCAGCCCGGGACAGGGAGTAGGAGGGACTGAAGCTTTCTTT.

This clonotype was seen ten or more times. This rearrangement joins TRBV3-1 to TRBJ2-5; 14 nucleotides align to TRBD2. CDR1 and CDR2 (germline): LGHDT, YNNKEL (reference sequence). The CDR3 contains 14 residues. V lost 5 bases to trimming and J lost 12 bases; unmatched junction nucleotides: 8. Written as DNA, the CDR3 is TGTGCCAGCAGCGTTGGGACTAGCGGGGGATCGGAGTACTTC. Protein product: CASSVGTSGGSEYF.

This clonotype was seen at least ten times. The CDR3 DNA reads as TGTGCCAGCAGTCCCGAAAGGGGACAGGGGAACTATGGCTACACCTTC. Translation gives CASSPERGQGNYGYTF. This rearrangement joins TRBV12-3 or TRBV12-4 to TRBJ1-2; 10 positions agree with TRBD1. The CDR3 length is 16 residues. The junction had 8 bases not matched to a gene; V was cut back by 5 bases and J by 2 bases.

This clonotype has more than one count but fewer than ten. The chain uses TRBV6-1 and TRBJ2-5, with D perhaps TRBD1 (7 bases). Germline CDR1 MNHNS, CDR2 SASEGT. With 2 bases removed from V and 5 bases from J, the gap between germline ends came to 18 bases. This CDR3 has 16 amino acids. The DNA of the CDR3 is TGTGCCAGCAGTGAAATAAGGGCCTCAGGGGGGGAGACCCAGTACTTC. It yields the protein CASSEIRASGGETQYF.

The CDR3 loop is CASSLADRVNEQFF. In nucleotides, the CDR3 is TGCGCCAGCAGCTTGGCCGACAGGGTGAATGAGCAGTTCTTC. The chain carries TRBV5-1 and TRBJ2-1, with 7 positions matching TRBD1. The ends lost 0 bases at V and 7 bases at J; junction bases unmatched: 4. In germline, CDR1 is SGHRS, CDR2 YFSETQ. The CDR3 is made up of 14 amino acids. Full variable domain (missing parts from reference TRBV5-1 and TRBJ2-1): KAGVTQTPRYLIKTRGQQVTLSCSPISGHRSVSWYQQTPGQGLQFLFEYFSETQRNKGNFPGRFSGRQFSNSRSEMNVSTLELGDSALYLCASSLADRVNEQFFGPGTRLTVL.

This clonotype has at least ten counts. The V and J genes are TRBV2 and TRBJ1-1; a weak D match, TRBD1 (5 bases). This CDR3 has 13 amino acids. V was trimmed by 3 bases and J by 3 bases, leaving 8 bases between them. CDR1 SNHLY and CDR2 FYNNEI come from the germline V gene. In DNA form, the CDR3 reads TGTGCCAGCAGTGACGAGGGGTACACTGAAGCTTTCTTT. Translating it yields CASSDEGYTEAFF.

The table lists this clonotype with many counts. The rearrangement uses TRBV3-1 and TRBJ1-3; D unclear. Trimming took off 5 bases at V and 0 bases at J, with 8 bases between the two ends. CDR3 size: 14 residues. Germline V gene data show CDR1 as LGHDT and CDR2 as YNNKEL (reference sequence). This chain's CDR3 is CASSTHLSGNTIYF. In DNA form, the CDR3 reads TGTGCCAGCAGCACTCACCTCTCTGGAAACACCATATATTTT.

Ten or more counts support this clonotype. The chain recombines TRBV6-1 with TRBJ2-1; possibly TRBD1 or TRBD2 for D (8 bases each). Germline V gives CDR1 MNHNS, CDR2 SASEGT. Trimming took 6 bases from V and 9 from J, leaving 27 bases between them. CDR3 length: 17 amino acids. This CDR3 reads CASSRGHGREAFSEQFF. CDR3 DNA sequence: TGTGCCAGCAGCAGGGGGCATGGGCGGGAGGCCTTTAGTGAGCAGTTCTTC.

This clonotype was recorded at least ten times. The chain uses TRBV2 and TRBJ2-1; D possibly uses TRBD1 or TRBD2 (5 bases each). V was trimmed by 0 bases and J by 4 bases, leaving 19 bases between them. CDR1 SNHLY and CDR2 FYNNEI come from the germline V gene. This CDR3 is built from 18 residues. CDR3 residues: CASSEATFGPWGYNEQFF. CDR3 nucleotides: TGTGCCAGCAGTGAAGCGACCTTTGGCCCCTGGGGGTACAATGAGCAGTTCTTC. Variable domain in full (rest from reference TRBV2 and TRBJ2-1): EPEVTQTPSHQVTQMGQEVILRCVPISNHLYFYWYRQILGQKVEFLVSFYNNEISEKSEIFDDQFSVERPDGSNFTLKIRSTKLEDSAMYFCASSEATFGPWGYNEQFFGPGTRLTVL.

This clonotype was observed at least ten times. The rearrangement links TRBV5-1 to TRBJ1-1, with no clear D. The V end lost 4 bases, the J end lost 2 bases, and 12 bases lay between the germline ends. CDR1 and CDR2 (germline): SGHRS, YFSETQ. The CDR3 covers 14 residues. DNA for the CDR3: TGCGCCAGCAGCCCCCGCGGAGATAACACTGAAGCTTTCTTT. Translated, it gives CASSPRGDNTEAFF.

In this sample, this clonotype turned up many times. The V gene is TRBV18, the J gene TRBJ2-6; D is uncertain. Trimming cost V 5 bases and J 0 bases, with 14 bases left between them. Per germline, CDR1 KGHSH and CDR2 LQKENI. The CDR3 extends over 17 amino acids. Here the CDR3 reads CASSVGGPSSGANVLTF. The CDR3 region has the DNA TGTGCCAGCTCAGTGGGCGGCCCCAGCTCTGGGGCCAACGTCCTGACTTTC.

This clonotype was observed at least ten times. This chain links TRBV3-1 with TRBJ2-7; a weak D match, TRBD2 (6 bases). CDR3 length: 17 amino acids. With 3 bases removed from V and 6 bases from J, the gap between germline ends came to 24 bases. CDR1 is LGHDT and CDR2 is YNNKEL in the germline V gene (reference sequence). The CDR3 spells CASSHNAGSGDPCEQYF. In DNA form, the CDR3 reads TGTGCCAGCAGCCATAATGCGGGCTCGGGGGACCCCTGCGAGCAGTACTTC.

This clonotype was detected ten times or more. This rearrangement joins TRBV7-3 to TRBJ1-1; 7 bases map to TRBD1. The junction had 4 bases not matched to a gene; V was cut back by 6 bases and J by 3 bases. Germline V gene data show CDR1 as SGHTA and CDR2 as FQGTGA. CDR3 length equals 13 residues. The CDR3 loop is CASSRQGDTEAFF. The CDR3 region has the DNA TGTGCCAGCAGTCGGCAGGGGGACACTGAAGCTTTCTTT.

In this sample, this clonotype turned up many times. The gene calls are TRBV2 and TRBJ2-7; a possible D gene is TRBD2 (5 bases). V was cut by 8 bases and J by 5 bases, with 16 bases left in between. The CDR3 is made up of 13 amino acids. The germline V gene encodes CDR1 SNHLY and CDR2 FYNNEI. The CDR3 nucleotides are TGTGCCAGCGACTCGACTATTGTTCACGAGCAGTACTTC. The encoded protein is CASDSTIVHEQYF.

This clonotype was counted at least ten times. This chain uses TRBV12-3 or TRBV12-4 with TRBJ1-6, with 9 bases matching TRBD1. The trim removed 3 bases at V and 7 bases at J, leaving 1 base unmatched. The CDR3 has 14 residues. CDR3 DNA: TGTGCCAGCAGTTTGGGGACAGGGAATTCACCCCTCCACTTT. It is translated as CASSLGTGNSPLHF.

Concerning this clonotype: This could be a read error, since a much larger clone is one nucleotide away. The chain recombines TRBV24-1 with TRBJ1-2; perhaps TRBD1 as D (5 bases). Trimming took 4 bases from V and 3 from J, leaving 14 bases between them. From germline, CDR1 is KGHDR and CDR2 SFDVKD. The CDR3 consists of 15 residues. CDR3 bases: TGTGCCACCAGTGAATGGGCAGGGAGGGACTATGGCTACACCTTC. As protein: CATSEWAGRDYGYTF.

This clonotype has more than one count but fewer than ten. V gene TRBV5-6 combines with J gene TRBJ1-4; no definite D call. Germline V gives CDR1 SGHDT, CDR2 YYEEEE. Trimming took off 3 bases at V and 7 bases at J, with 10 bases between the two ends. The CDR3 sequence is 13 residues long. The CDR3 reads CASSWAVGEKLFF. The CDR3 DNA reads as TGTGCCAGCAGCTGGGCGGTGGGTGAAAAACTGTTTTTT.

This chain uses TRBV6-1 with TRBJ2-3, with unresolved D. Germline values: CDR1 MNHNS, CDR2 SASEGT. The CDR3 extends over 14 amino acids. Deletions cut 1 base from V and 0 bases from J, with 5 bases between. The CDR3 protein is CASSEGGSTDTQYF. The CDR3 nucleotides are TGTGCCAGCAGTGAAGGTGGGAGCACAGATACGCAGTATTTT.

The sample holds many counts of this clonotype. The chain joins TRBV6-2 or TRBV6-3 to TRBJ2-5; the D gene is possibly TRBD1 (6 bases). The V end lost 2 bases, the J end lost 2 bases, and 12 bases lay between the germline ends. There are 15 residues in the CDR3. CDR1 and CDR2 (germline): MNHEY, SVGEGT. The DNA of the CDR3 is TGTGCCAGCAGTTACGAGTGGGACACTCAAGAGACCCAGTACTTC. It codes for CASSYEWDTQETQYF.

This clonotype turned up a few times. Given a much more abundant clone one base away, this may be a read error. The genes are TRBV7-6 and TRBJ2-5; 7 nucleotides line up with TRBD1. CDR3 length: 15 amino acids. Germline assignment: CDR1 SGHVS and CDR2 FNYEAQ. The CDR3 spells CARSLRQGPRETQYF. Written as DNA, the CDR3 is TGTGCCCGCAGCTTGCGACAGGGCCCAAGGGAGACCCAGTACTTC.

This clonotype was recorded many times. This CDR3 is CASSPTSGTYNEQFF. The CDR3 DNA reads as TGTGCCAGCTCACCGACTAGCGGGACCTACAATGAGCAGTTCTTC. The rearrangement joins TRBV18 to TRBJ2-1, with TRBD2 identical over 11 bases. Germline CDR1 and CDR2: KGHSH and LQKENI. Trimming took 3 bases from V and 2 from J; bases not matched to a gene: 0. This CDR3 comprises 15 residues.

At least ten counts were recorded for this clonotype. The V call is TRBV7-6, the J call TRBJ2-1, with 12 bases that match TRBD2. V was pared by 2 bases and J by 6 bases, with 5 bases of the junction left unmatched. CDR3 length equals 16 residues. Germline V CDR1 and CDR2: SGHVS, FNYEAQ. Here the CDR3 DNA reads TGTGCCAGCAGCTTAAGGCTAGCGGGAGGGGGCAATGAGCAGTTCTTC. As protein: CASSLRLAGGGNEQFF.

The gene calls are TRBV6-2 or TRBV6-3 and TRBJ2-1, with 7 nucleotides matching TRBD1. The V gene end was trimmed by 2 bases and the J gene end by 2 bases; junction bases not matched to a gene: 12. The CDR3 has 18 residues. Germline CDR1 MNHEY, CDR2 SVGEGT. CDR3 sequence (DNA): TGTGCCAGCAGTTACCATCTAACAGGGGAAGGGACCTACAATGAGCAGTTCTTC. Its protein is CASSYHLTGEGTYNEQFF.

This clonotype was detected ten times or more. The CDR3: CATSRAGSTDTQYF. The CDR3 nucleotides are TGTGCCACCAGCCGAGCGGGAAGCACAGATACGCAGTATTTT. The chain carries TRBV15 and TRBJ2-3, with 7 nucleotides matching TRBD2. Trimming removed 5 bases from V and 0 bases from J; junction bases left unmatched: 2. The length of the CDR3 is 14 residues. From germline, CDR1 is LNHNV and CDR2 YYDKDF (reference sequence).